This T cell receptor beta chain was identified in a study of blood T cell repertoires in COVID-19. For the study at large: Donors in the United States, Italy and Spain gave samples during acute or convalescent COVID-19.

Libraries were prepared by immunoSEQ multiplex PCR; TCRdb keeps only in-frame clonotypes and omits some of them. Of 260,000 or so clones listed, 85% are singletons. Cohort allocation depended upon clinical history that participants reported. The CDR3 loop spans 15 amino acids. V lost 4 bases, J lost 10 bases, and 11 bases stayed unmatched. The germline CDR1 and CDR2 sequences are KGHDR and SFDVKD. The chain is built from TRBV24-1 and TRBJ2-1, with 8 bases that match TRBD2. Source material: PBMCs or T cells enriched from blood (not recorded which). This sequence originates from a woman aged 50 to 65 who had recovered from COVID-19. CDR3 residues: CATSDQAGANSEQFF. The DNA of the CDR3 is TGTGCCACCAGTGACCAAGCGGGGGCTAATTCCGAGCAGTTCTTC.